This T cell receptor beta chain was identified in a study of blood T cell repertoires in COVID-19. This CDR3 is 14 amino acids long. V shed 5 bases and J 7 bases; nucleotides not matched to a gene: 8. The V gene's germline CDR1 is SQVTM and CDR2 ANQGSEA. Sequencing was performed with immunoSEQ multiplex PCR; in TCRdb, only in-frame clones are kept and a portion is missing. The sample has about 63,000 clones, roughly four fifths seen once. What was sequenced was peripheral blood. This chain connects TRBV29-1 to TRBJ1-2; 12 bases align to TRBD1. The clonotype originates from an elderly woman with acute or convalescent COVID-19. CDR3 DNA: TGCAGCGTTTTCCCGGGACAGGGGGCTGGTGGCTACACCTTC. Its translation is CSVFPGQGAGGYTF.